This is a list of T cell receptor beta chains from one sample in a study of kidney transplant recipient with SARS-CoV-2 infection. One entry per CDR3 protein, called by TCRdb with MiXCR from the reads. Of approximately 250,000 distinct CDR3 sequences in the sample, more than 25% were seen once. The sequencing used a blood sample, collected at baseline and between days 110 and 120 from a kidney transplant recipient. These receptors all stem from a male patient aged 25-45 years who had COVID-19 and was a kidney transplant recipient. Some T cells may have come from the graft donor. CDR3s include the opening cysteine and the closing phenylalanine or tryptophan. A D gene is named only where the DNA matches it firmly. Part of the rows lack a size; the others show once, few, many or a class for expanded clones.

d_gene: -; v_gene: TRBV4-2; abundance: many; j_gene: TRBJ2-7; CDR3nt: TGTGCCAGCAGCCAAGAAGTAAGGGTCAACTACGAGCAGTACTTC; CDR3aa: CASSQEVRVNYEQYF
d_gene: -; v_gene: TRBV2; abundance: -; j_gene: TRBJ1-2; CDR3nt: TGTGCCAACAGTGAGCGTGAGGGGAACTATGGCTACACCTTC; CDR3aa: CANSEREGNYGYTF
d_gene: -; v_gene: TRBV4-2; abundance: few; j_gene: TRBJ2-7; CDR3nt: TGTGCCAGCAGCCAAGATCCGGGGCCGGAGGAGCAGTACTTC; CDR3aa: CASSQDPGPEEQYF
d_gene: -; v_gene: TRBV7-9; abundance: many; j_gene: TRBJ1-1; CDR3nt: TGTGCCAGCAGCTTAGGGTCGATGAACACTGAAGCTTTCTTT; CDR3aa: CASSLGSMNTEAFF
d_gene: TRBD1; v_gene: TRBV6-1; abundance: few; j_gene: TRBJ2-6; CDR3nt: TGTGCCAGCAGTGAATCGACAGGGGGTTCTGGGGCCAACGTCCTGACTTTC; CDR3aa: CASSESTGGSGANVLTF
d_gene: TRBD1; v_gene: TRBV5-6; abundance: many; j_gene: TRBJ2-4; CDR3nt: TGTGCCAGCAGGGACAGGGGCACCAAAAACATTCAGTACTTC; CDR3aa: CASRDRGTKNIQYF
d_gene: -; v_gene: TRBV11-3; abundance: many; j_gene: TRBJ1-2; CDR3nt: TGTGCCAGCAGCGCGAGTGACGATCTCGGAAAGACCTATGGCTACACCTTC; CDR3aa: CASSASDDLGKTYGYTF
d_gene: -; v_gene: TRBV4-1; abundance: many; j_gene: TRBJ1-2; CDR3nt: TGCGCCAGCAGCCAAGTAGGAAGTGAGAATGGCTACACCTTC; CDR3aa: CASSQVGSENGYTF
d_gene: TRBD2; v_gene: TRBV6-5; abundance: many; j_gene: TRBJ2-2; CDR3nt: TGTGCCAGCAGTGATCAGCGGGGGGCCGCCGGGGAGCTGTTTTTT; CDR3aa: CASSDQRGAAGELFF
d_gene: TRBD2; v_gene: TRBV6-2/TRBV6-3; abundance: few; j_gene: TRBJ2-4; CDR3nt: TGTGCCAGCTCATTAGCGGGAGGGATCAAAGACATTCAGTACTTC; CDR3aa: CASSLAGGIKDIQYF
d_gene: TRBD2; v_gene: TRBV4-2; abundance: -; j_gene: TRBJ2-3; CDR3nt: TGTGCCAGCAGCCAAGATCTGGTGGGACTAGCGGGAGGGCAGGGCACAGATACGCAGTATTTT; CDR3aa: CASSQDLVGLAGGQGTDTQYF
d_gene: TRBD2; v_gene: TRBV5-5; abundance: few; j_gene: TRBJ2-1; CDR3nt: TGTGCCAGCAGTTTACCGGGACTAGTGGGTGAGCAGTTCTTC; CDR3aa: CASSLPGLVGEQFF
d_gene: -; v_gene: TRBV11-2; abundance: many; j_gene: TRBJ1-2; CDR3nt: TGTGCCAGCAGCTTAGAGCGGGAGCAACAAGGCTATGGCTACACCTTC; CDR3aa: CASSLEREQQGYGYTF
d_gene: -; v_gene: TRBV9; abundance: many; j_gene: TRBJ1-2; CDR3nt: TGTGCCAGCAGCGTAGCTCCGGAAAACTATGGCTACACCTTC; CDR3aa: CASSVAPENYGYTF
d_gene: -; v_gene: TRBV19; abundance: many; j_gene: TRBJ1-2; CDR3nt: TGTGCCAGTAGTACAGGAATGACAAATCGAAAGACCTATGGCTACACCTTC; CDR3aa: CASSTGMTNRKTYGYTF
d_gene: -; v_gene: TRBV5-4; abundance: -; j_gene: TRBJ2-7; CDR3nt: TGTACCAGCAGCTTGAGTGAAAGGGGCTACGAGCAGTACTTC; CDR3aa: CTSSLSERGYEQYF
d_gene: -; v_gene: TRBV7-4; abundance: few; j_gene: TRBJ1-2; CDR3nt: TGTGCCAGCAGCCACTTAGTTTCAGCTCGAAAGGCCTATGGCTACACCTTC; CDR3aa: CASSHLVSARKAYGYTF
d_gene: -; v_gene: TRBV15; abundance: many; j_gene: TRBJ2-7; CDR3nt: TGTGCCACCAGCAGGACAGTTGAGCTCGCCACCTACGAGCAGTACTTC; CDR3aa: CATSRTVELATYEQYF
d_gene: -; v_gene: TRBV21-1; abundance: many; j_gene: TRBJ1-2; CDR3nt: TGTGCCAGCAGCAAATTCGGACAGCCGTATGGCTACACCTTC; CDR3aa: CASSKFGQPYGYTF
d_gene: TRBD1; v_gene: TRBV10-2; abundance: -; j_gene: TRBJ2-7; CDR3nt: TGCGCCGGCAGTGAGTCAGCCGGGACAGGGCCCTACGAGCAGTACTTC; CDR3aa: CAGSESAGTGPYEQYF
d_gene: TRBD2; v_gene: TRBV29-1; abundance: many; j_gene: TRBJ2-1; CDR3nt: TGCAGCATGTCTGGGACTAGCGGGAGCTCCTACAATGAGCAGTTCTTC; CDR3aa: CSMSGTSGSSYNEQFF
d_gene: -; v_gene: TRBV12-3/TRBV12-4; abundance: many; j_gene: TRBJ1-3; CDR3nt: TGTGCCAGCAGTTTTTCAGCTGGTGGTGTCACCATATATTTT; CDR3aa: CASSFSAGGVTIYF
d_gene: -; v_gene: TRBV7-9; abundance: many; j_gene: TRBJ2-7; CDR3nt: TGTGCCAGCAGCTCCGAGGAGACCTACGAGCAGTACTTC; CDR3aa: CASSSEETYEQYF
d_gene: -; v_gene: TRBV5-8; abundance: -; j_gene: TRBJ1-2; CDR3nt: TGTGCCAGCTGGCGGAATCATTCACGAAAGATCTATGGCTACACCTTC; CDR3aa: CASWRNHSRKIYGYTF
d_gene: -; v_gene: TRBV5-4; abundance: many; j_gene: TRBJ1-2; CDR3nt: TGTGCCAGCTGCCAAGGCGTACCAGGAAAGACCTATGGCTACACCTTC; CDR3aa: CASCQGVPGKTYGYTF
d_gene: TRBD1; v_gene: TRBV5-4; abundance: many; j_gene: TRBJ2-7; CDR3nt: TGTGCCAGCAGCTTGGGGACAGGGGGATCGTACGAGCAGTACTTC; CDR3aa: CASSLGTGGSYEQYF
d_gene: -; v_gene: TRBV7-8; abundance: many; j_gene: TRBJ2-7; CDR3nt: TGTGCCAGCAGCTCCACTTTTTCGAAGTGGGGGGACGAGCAGTACTTC; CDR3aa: CASSSTFSKWGDEQYF
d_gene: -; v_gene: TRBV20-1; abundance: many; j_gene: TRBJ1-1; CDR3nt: TGCAGTGCTAGGTCTCAGGGGCGGAACACTGAAGCTTTCTTT; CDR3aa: CSARSQGRNTEAFF
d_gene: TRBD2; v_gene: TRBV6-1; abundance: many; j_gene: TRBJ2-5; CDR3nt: TGTGCCAGCAGTGAAGGGACGGGAGGGAGTGAGACCCAGTACTTC; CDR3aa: CASSEGTGGSETQYF
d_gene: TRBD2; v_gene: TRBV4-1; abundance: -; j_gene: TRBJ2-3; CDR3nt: TGCGCCAGCAGCCAAGAGAGGCCGGCTAGCGGGCATTCTGGCACAGATACGCAGTATTTT; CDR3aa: CASSQERPASGHSGTDTQYF
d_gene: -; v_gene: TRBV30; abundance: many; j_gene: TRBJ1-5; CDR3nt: TGTGCCTGGAGTGTACAAGGCCCCGGTCAGCCCCAGCATTTT; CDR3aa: CAWSVQGPGQPQHF
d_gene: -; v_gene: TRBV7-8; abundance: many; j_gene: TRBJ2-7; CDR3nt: TGTGCCAGCAGCTTAGAACAGGGAACTTACGAGCAGTACTTC; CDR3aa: CASSLEQGTYEQYF
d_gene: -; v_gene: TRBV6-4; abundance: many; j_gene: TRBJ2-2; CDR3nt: TGTGCCAGCAGTGGTATAGCAGAACGGAACACCGGGGAGCTGTTTTTT; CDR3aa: CASSGIAERNTGELFF
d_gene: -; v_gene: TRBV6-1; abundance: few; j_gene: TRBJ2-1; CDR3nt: TGTGCCAGCAGTGAAAGGGACATCTCCTACAATGAGCAGTTCTTC; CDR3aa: CASSERDISYNEQFF
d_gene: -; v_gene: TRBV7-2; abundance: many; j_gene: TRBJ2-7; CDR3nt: TGTGCCAGCAGCCCAGGAGAGACCGAGCAGTACTTC; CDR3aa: CASSPGETEQYF
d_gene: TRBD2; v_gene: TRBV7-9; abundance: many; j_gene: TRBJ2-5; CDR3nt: TGTGCCAGCAGTCAATACACTAGCGGGAGCCAAGAGACCCAGTACTTC; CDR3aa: CASSQYTSGSQETQYF
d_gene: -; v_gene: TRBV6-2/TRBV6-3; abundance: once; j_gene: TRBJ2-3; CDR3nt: TGTGCCAACACCCGATGGGGTCGTGTCGGCAAGGGAGATACGCAGTATTTT; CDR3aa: CANTRWGRVGKGDTQYF
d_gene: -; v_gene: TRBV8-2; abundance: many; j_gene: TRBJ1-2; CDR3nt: TGTGGCAGTATATTTTGTGATAGCCGAAAGACCTATGGCTACACCTTC; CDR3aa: CGSIFCDSRKTYGYTF
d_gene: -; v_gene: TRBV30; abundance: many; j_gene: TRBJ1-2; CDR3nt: TGTGCCTGGACATGTCGGCGTTATAGAAAGACCTATGGCTACACCTTC; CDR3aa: CAWTCRRYRKTYGYTF
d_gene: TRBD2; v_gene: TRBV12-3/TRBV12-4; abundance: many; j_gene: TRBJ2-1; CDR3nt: TGTGCCAGCAGCCGCGGGACTAGCGGGGGTGCGGTCTTC; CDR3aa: CASSRGTSGGAVF
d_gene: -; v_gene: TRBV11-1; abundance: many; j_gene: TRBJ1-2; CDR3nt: TGTGCCAGCAGCGGTGACGCTAAGGCTGGAAAGACCTATGGCTACACCTTC; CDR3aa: CASSGDAKAGKTYGYTF
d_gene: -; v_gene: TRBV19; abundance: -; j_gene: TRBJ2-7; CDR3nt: TGTGCCAGTAGTGACCCCGGGACGGTAAGCTCCTACGAGCAGTACTTC; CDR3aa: CASSDPGTVSSYEQYF
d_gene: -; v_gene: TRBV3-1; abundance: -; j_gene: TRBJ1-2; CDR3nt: TGTGCCAGCAGCAACATAGGCACCCTTCGAAAGACCTATGGCTACACCTTC; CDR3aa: CASSNIGTLRKTYGYTF
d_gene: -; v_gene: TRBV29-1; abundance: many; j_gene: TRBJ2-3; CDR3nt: TGCAGCGTTTTAGGACTCGGCACAGATACGCAGTATTTT; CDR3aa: CSVLGLGTDTQYF
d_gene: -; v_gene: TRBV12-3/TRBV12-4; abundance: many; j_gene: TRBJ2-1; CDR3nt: TGTGCCAGCAGTTCAGGGGATTTCGGGTTGAATGACAATGAGCAGTTCTTC; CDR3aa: CASSSGDFGLNDNEQFF
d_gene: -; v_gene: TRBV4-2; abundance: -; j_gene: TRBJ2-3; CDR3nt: TGTGCCAGCAGCCAAGGTCCAGATACGCAGTATTTT; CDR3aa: CASSQGPDTQYF
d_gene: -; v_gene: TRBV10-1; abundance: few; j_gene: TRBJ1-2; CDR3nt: TGCGCCAGCAGTCGGAACTCAAGATCGCGAAAGACCTATGGCTACACCTTC; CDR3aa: CASSRNSRSRKTYGYTF
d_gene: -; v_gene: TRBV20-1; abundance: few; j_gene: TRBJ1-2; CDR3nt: TGCAGTGCTTACTGCGGGCTGTTTCGAAAGACCTATGGCCACACCTTC; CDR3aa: CSAYCGLFRKTYGHTF
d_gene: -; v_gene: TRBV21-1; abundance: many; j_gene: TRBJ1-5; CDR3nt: TGTGCCAGCACCCCGGACAGGGGGAGAGGTAGCAATCAGCCCCAGCATTTT; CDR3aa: CASTPDRGRGSNQPQHF
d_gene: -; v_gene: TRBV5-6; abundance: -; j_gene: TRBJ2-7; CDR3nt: TGTGCCAGCAGCTTGGTCATCCCGGACGCAGACCACGAGCAGTACTTC; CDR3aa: CASSLVIPDADHEQYF
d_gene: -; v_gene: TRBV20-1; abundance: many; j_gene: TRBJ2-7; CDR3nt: TGCAGTGCCTCCTCCGTGGACAAATCCTACGAGCAGTACTTC; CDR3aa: CSASSVDKSYEQYF
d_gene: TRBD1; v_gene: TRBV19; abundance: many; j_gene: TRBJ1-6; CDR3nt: TGTGCCAGTCGAAACCAGGGGGATAATTCACCCCTCCACTTT; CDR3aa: CASRNQGDNSPLHF